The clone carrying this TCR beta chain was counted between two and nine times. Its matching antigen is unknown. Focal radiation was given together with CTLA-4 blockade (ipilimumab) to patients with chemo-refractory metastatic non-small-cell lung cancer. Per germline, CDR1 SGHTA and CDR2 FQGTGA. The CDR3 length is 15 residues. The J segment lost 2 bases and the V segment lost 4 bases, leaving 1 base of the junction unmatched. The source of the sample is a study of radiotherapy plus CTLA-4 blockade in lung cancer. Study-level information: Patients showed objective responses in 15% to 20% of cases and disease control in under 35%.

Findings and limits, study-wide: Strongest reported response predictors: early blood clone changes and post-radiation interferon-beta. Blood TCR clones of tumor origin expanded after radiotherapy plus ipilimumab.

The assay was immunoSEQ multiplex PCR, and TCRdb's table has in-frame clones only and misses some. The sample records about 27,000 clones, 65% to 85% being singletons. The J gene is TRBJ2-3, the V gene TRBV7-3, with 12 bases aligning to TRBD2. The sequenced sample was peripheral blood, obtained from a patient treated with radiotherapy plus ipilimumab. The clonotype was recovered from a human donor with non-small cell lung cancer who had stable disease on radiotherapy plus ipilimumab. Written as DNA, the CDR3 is TGTGCCAGCAGCTCTAGCGGGAGGGCCACAGATACGCAGTATTTT. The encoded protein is CASSSSGRATDTQYF.